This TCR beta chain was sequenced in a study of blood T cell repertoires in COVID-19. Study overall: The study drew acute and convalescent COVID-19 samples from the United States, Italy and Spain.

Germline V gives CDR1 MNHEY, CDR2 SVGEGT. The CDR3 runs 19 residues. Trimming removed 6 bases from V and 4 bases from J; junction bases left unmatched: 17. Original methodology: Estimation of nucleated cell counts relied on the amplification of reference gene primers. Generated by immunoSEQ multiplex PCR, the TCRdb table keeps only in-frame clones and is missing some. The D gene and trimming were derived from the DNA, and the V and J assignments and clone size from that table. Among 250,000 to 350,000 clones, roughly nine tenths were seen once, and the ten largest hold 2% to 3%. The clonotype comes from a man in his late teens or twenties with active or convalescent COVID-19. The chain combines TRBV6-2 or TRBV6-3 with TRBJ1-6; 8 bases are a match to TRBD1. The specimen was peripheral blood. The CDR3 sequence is CASSRSPRTGRGYNSPLHF. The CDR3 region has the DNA TGTGCCAGCAGCCGCAGCCCAAGGACAGGGAGAGGATATAATTCACCCCTCCACTTT.